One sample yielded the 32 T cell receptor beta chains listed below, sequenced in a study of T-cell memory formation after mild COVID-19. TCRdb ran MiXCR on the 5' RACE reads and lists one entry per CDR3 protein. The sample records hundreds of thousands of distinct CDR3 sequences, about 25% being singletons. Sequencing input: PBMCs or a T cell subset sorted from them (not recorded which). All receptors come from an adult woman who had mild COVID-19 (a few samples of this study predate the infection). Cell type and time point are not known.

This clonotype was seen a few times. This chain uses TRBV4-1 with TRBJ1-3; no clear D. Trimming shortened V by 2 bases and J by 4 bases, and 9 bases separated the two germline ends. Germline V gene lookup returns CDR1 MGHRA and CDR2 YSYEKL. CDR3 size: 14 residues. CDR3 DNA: TGCGCCAGCAGCCAACACAGCCTAGGAAACACCATATATTTT. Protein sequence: CASSQHSLGNTIYF.

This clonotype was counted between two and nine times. The chain's CDR3 is CASRGGGGPYNEQFF. Written as DNA, the CDR3 is TGCGCCAGCAGGGGCGGCGGGGGGCCGTACAATGAGCAGTTCTTC. V gene TRBV5-1 combines with J gene TRBJ2-1; 8 positions agree with TRBD2. With V trimmed by 5 bases and J by 4 bases, 8 bases remained unmatched. Germline V lookup: CDR1 SGHRS, CDR2 YFSETQ. CDR3 length: 15 residues.

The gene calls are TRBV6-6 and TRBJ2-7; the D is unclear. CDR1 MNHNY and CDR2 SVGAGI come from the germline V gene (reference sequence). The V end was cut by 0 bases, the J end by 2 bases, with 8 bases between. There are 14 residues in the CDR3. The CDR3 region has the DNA TGTGCCAGCAGTTACTCTGACGGACCCTACGAGCAGTACTTC. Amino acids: CASSYSDGPYEQYF.

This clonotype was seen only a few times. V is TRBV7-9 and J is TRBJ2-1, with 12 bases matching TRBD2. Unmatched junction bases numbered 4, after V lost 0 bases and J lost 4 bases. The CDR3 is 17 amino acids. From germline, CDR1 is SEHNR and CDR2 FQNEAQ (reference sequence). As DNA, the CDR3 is TGTGCCAGCAGCTTAGCGATGACTAGCGGGAGTTACAATGAGCAGTTCTTC. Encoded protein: CASSLAMTSGSYNEQFF.

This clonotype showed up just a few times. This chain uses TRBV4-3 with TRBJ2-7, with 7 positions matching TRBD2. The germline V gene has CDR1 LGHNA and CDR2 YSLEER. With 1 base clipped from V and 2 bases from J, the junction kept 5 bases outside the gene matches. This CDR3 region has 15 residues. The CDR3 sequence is CASSQAAGRPYEQYF. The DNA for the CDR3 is TGCGCCAGCAGCCAAGCAGCGGGACGGCCCTACGAGCAGTACTTC.

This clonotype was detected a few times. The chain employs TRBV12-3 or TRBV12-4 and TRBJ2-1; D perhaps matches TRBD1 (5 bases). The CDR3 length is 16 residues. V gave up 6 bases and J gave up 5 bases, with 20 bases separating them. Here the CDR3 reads CASSNARAGPNNEQFF. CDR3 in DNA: TGTGCCAGCAGCAACGCCCGCGCAGGGCCGAACAATGAGCAGTTCTTC.

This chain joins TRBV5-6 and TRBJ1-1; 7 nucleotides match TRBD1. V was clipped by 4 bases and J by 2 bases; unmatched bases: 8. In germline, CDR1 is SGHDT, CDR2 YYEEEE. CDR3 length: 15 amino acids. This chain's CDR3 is CASSELGQANTEAFF. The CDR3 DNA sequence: TGTGCCAGCAGCGAGTTAGGACAGGCAAACACTGAAGCTTTCTTT.

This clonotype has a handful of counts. CDR3 in DNA: TGCGCCAGCAGCCAAGAAGCCAGGGGGCAAGGGAACACCATATATTTT. Protein: CASSQEARGQGNTIYF. This sequence joins TRBV4-1 and TRBJ1-3; TRBD1 matches 8 bases. With 0 bases clipped from V and 7 bases from J, the junction kept 8 bases outside the gene matches. The CDR3 has 16 residues. CDR1 and CDR2 (germline): MGHRA, YSYEKL.

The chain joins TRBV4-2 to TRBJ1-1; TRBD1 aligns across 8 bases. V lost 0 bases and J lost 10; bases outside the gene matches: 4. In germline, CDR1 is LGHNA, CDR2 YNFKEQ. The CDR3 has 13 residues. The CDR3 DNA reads TGTGCCAGCAGCCAAGACAGGGGGCTTGGAGCTTTCTTT. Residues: CASSQDRGLGAFF.

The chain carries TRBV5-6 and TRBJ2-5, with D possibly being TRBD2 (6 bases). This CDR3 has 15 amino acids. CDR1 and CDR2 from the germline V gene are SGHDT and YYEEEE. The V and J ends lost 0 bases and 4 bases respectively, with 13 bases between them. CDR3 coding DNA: TGTGCCAGCAGCTTGGTGGCCTCCGGGAGAGAGACCCAGTACTTC. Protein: CASSLVASGRETQYF. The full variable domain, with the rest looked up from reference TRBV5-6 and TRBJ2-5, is DAGVTQSPTHLIKTRGQQVTLRCSPKSGHDTVSWYQQALGQGPQFIFQYYEEEERQRGNFPDRFSGHQFPNYSSELNVNALLLGDSALYLCASSLVASGRETQYFGPGTRLLVL.

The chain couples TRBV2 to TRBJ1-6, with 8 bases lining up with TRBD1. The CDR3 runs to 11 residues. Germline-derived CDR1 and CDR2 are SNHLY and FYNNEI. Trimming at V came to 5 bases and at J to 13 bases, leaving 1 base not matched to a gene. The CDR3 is CASSRTGPLHF. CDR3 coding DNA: TGTGCCAGCAGTCGGACAGGGCCCCTCCACTTT.

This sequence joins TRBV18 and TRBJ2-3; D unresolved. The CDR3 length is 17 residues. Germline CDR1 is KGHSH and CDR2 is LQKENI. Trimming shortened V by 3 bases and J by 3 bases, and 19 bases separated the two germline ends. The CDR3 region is CASSPPRPLSRTDTQYF. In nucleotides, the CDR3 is TGTGCCAGCTCACCTCCTAGGCCCCTAAGTCGGACAGATACGCAGTATTTT.

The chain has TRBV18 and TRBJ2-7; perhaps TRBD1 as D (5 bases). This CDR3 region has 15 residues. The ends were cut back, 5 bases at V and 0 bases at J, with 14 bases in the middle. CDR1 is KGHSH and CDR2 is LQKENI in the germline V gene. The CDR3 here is CASSASRVSSYEQYF. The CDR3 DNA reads TGTGCCAGCTCAGCAAGCAGGGTCAGCTCCTACGAGCAGTACTTC.

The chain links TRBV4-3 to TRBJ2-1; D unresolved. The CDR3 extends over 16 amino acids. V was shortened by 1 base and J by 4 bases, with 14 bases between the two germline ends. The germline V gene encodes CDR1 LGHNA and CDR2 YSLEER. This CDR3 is CASSQGLSGVYNEQFF. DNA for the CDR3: TGCGCCAGCAGCCAAGGGCTTAGTGGCGTATACAATGAGCAGTTCTTC.

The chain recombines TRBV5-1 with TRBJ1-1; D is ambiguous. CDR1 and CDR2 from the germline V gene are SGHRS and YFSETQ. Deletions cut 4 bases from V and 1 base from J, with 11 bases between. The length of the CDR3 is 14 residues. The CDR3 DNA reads TGCGCCAGCAGCCGACGGGGAGAGAACACTGAAGCTTTCTTT. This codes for CASSRRGENTEAFF.

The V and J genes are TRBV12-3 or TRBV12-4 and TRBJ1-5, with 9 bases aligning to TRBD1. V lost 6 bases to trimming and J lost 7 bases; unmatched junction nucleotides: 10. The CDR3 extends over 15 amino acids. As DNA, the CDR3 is TGTGCCAGCAGGAAAGGGGACAGGGATAGGCAGCCCCAGCATTTT. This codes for CASRKGDRDRQPQHF.

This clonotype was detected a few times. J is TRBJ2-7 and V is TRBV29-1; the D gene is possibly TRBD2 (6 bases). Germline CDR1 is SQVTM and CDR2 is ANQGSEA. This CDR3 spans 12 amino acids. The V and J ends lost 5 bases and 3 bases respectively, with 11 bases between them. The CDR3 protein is CSVSWGDYEQYF. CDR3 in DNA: TGCAGCGTTTCCTGGGGGGACTACGAGCAGTACTTC.

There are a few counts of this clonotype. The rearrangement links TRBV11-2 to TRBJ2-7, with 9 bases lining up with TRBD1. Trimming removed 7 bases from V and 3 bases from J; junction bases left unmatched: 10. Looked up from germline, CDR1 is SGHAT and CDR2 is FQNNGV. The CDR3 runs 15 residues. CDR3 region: CASTWGQGKGYEQYF. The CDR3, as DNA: TGTGCCAGCACCTGGGGACAGGGAAAGGGCTACGAGCAGTACTTC.

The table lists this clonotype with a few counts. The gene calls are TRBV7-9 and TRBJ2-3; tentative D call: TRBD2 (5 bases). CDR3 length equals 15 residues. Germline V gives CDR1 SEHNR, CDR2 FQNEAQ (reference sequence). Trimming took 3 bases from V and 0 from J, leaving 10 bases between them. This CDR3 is CASSLERRSTDTQYF. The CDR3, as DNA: TGTGCCAGCAGCTTGGAGCGGCGTAGCACAGATACGCAGTATTTT.

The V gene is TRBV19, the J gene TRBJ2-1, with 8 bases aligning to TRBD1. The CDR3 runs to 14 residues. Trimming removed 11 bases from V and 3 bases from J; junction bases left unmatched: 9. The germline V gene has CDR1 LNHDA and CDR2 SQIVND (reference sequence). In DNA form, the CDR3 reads TGTGCCGCTGCCGGGACAGGTGACTACAATGAGCAGTTCTTC. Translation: CAAAGTGDYNEQFF.

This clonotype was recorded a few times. The CDR3 DNA follows: TGTGCCAGCAGTCCCGGACGGTTGGCCCAGCATTTT. This gives the protein CASSPGRLAQHF. The chain is built from TRBV6-1 and TRBJ1-5; D unclear. CDR1 is MNHNS and CDR2 is SASEGT in the germline V gene. Trimming took 5 bases from V and 11 from J, leaving 13 bases between them. The CDR3 has 12 residues.

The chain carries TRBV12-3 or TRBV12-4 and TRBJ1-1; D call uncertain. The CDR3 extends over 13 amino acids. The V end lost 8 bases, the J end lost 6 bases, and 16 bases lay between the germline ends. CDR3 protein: CASQALGIPEAFF. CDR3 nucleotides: TGTGCCAGCCAAGCGCTGGGGATCCCTGAAGCTTTCTTT.

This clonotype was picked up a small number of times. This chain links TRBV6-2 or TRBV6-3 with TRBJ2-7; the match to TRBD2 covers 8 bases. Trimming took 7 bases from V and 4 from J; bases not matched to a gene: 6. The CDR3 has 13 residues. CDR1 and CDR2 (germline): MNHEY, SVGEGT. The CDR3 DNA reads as TGTGCCAGCAATATAGCGGGGAGATACGAGCAGTACTTC. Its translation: CASNIAGRYEQYF.

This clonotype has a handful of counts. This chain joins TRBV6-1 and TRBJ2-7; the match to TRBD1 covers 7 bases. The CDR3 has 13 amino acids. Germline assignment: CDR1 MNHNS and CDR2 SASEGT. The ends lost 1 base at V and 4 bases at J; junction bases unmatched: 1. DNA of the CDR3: TGTGCCAGCAGTGAAGAGGACAGGTACGAGCAGTACTTC. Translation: CASSEEDRYEQYF.

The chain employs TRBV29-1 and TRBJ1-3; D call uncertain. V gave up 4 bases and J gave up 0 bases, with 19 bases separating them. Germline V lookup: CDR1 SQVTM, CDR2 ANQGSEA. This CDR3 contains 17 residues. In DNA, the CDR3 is TGCAGCGTTGCTAGGCAGGTCACCGGGATCTCTGGAAACACCATATATTTT. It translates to CSVARQVTGISGNTIYF.

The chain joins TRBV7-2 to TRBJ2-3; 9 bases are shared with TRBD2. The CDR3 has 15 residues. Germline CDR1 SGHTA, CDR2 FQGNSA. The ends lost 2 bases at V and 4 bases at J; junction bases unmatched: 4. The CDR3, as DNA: TGTGCCAGCAGCTTATTAGCGGGGGTGGCAGATACGCAGTATTTT. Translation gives CASSLLAGVADTQYF.

The DNA of the CDR3 is TGTGCCAGCAGTGAAGGTCGGACTAGCGGGAGAGGAGATACGCAGTATTTT. This encodes CASSEGRTSGRGDTQYF. This sequence joins TRBV6-1 and TRBJ2-3, with 13 bases matching TRBD2. Germline CDR1 MNHNS, CDR2 SASEGT. Trimming at V came to 1 base and at J to 5 bases, leaving 6 bases not matched to a gene. The CDR3 runs 17 residues.

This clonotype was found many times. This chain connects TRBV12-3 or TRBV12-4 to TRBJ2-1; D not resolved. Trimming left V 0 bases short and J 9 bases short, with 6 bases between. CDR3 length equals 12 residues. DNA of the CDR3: TGTGCCAGCAGTTTAGCGGGAATTGAGCAGTTCTTC. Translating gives CASSLAGIEQFF.

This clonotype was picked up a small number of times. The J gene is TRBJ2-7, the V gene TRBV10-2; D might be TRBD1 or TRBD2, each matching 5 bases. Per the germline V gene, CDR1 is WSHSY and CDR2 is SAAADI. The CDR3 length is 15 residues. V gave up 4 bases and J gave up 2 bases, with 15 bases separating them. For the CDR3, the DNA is TGCGCCAGCAGTGGGGGACCAGGGTTGACCTACGAGCAGTACTTC. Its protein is CASSGGPGLTYEQYF.

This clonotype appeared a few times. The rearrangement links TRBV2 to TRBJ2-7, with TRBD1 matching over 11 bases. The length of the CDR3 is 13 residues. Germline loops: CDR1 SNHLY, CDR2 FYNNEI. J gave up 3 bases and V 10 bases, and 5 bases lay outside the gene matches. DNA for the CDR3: TGTGCCACCCGGACAGGGGGCGGCTACGAGCAGTACTTC. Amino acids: CATRTGGGYEQYF. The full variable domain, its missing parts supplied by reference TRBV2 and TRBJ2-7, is EPEVTQTPSHQVTQMGQEVILRCVPISNHLYFYWYRQILGQKVEFLVSFYNNEISEKSEIFDDQFSVERPDGSNFTLKIRSTKLEDSAMYFCATRTGGGYEQYFGPGTRLTVT.

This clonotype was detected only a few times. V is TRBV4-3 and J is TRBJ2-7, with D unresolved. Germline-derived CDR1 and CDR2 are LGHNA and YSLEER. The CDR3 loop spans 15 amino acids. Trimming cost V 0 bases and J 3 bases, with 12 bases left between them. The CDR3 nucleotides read TGCGCCAGCAGCCAAGATCTCCGTGGTAACTACGAGCAGTACTTC. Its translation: CASSQDLRGNYEQYF.

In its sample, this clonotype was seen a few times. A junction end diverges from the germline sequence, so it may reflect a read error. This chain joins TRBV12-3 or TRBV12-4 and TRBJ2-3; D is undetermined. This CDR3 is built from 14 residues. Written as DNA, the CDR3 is TGTGCCAGCAGTTTAGGCGTAGCTTCCGATACACAGTATTTT. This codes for CASSLGVASDTQYF.